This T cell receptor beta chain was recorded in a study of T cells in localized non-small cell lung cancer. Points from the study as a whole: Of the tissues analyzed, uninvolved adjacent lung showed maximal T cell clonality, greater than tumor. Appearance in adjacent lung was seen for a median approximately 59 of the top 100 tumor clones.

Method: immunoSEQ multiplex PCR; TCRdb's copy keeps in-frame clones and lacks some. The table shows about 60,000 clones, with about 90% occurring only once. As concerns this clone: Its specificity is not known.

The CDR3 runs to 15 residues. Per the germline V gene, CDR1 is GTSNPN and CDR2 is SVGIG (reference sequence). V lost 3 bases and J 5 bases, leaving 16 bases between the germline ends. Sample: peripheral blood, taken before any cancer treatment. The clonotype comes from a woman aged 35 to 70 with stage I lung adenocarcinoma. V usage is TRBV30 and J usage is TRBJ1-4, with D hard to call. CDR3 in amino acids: CAWSPQEGGNEKLFF. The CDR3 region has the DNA TGTGCCTGGAGCCCTCAGGAGGGAGGAAATGAAAAACTGTTTTTT.